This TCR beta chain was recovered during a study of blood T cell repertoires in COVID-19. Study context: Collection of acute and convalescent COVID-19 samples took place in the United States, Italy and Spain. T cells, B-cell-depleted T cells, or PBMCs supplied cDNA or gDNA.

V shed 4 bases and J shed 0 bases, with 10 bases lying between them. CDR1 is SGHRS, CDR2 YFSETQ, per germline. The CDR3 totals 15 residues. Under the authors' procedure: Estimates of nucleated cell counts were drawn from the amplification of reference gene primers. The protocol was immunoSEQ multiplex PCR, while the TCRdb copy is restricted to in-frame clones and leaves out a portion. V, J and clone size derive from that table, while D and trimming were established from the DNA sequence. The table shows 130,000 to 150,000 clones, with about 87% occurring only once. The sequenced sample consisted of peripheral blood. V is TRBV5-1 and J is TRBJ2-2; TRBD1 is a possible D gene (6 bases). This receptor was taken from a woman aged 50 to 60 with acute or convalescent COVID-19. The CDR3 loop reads CASSRQEANTGELFF. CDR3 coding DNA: TGCGCCAGCAGCCGACAGGAGGCGAACACCGGGGAGCTGTTTTTT. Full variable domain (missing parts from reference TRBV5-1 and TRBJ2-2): KAGVTQTPRYLIKTRGQQVTLSCSPISGHRSVSWYQQTPGQGLQFLFEYFSETQRNKGNFPGRFSGRQFSNSRSEMNVSTLELGDSALYLCASSRQEANTGELFFGEGSRLTVL.